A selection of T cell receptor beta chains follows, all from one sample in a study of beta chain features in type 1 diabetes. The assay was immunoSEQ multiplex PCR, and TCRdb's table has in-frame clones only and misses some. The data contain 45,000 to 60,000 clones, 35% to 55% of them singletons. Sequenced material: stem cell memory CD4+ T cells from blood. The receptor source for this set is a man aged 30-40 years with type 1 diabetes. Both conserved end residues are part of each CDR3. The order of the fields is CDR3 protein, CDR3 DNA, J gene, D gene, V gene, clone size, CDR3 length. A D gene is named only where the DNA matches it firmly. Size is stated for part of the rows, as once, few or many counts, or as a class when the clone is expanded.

CDR3 protein: CAWSAYGTGYGYTF
CDR3 DNA: TGTGCCTGGAGCGCTTACGGGACAGGGTATGGCTACACCTTC
J gene: TRBJ1-2
D gene: TRBD1
V gene: TRBV30
clone size: few
CDR3 length: 14

CDR3 protein: CASSPGVRLFF
CDR3 DNA: TGTGCCAGCAGCCCAGGGGTAAGGCTTTTCTTT
J gene: TRBJ1-1
D gene: -
V gene: TRBV13
clone size: once
CDR3 length: 11

CDR3 protein: CASSLGTGGAINYGYTF
CDR3 DNA: TGTGCCAGCAGTCTAGGGACAGGGGGGGCCATTAACTATGGCTACACCTTC
J gene: TRBJ1-2
D gene: TRBD1
V gene: TRBV27
clone size: -
CDR3 length: 17

CDR3 protein: CASSRRTSGAGNEQFF
CDR3 DNA: TGCGCCAGCAGCAGACGGACTAGCGGGGCAGGGAATGAGCAGTTCTTC
J gene: TRBJ2-1
D gene: TRBD2
V gene: TRBV5-1
clone size: few
CDR3 length: 16

CDR3 protein: CASSLRAGGQGPIRSYEQYF
CDR3 DNA: TGTGCCAGCAGTTTGCGTGCCGGGGGACAGGGCCCTATCCGCTCCTACGAGCAGTACTTC
J gene: TRBJ2-7
D gene: TRBD1
V gene: TRBV27
clone size: -
CDR3 length: 20

CDR3 protein: CASSLTGATDTQYF
CDR3 DNA: TGTGCCAGCAGTCTAACAGGGGCGACAGATACGCAGTATTTT
J gene: TRBJ2-3
D gene: TRBD1
V gene: TRBV6-1
clone size: -
CDR3 length: 14

CDR3 protein: CASSQDSYQETQYF
CDR3 DNA: TGTGCCAGCAGCCAAGACAGTTACCAAGAGACCCAGTACTTC
J gene: TRBJ2-5
D gene: -
V gene: TRBV14
clone size: few
CDR3 length: 14

CDR3 protein: CSVGQGNTEAFF
CDR3 DNA: TGCAGCGTGGGACAGGGGAACACTGAAGCTTTCTTT
J gene: TRBJ1-1
D gene: TRBD1
V gene: TRBV29-1
clone size: -
CDR3 length: 12

CDR3 protein: CASTEWGFQDYEQYF
CDR3 DNA: TGTGCCAGCACCGAATGGGGCTTCCAAGACTACGAGCAGTACTTC
J gene: TRBJ2-7
D gene: -
V gene: TRBV5-6
clone size: -
CDR3 length: 15

CDR3 protein: CASSFAGYLAEQYF
CDR3 DNA: TGCGCCAGCAGCTTTGCGGGATACCTAGCCGAGCAGTACTTC
J gene: TRBJ2-7
D gene: -
V gene: TRBV5-1
clone size: -
CDR3 length: 14

CDR3 protein: CASSKLARQETQYF
CDR3 DNA: TGTGCCAGCAGCAAACTAGCGAGACAAGAGACCCAGTACTTC
J gene: TRBJ2-5
D gene: TRBD2
V gene: TRBV7-2
clone size: -
CDR3 length: 14

CDR3 protein: CASRQAGTGSYEQYF
CDR3 DNA: TGTGCCAGCCGTCAAGCCGGGACAGGGTCCTACGAGCAGTACTTC
J gene: TRBJ2-7
D gene: TRBD1
V gene: TRBV4-2
clone size: -
CDR3 length: 15

CDR3 protein: CASSRGTGGAETQYF
CDR3 DNA: TGTGCTAGCAGCCGCGGGACAGGGGGCGCAGAGACCCAGTACTTC
J gene: TRBJ2-5
D gene: TRBD1
V gene: TRBV7-7
clone size: -
CDR3 length: 15

CDR3 protein: CASSLSDQPQHF
CDR3 DNA: TGTGCCAGCAGTTTATCGGATCAGCCCCAGCATTTT
J gene: TRBJ1-5
D gene: -
V gene: TRBV28
clone size: -
CDR3 length: 12

CDR3 protein: CASSSTSGSWTDTQYF
CDR3 DNA: TGTGCCAGCAGCTCTACTAGCGGGAGTTGGACAGATACGCAGTATTTT
J gene: TRBJ2-3
D gene: TRBD2
V gene: TRBV2
clone size: -
CDR3 length: 16

CDR3 protein: CASSRLSTGAEQYF
CDR3 DNA: TGTGCCAGTAGTCGACTCTCGACAGGGGCCGAGCAGTACTTC
J gene: TRBJ2-7
D gene: TRBD1
V gene: TRBV19
clone size: few
CDR3 length: 14

CDR3 protein: CASSPGESYEQYF
CDR3 DNA: TGTGCCAGCTCACCAGGGGAGTCCTACGAGCAGTACTTC
J gene: TRBJ2-7
D gene: -
V gene: TRBV18
clone size: -
CDR3 length: 13

CDR3 protein: CASSLAGTGGAGANVLTF
CDR3 DNA: TGCGCCAGCAGCTTGGCCGGGACAGGGGGCGCTGGGGCCAACGTCCTGACTTTC
J gene: TRBJ2-6
D gene: TRBD1
V gene: TRBV5-1
clone size: -
CDR3 length: 18

CDR3 protein: CASSLRGNPYEQYF
CDR3 DNA: TGCGCCAGCAGCTTGAGAGGGAACCCCTACGAGCAGTACTTC
J gene: TRBJ2-7
D gene: -
V gene: TRBV5-1
clone size: -
CDR3 length: 14

CDR3 protein: CASSWGQGYNEQFF
CDR3 DNA: TGCGCCAGCAGCTGGGGACAGGGCTACAATGAGCAGTTCTTC
J gene: TRBJ2-1
D gene: TRBD1
V gene: TRBV5-1
clone size: few
CDR3 length: 14

CDR3 protein: CASSSGRGLESSYNEQFF
CDR3 DNA: TGTGCCAGTAGTAGCGGCAGGGGGTTGGAGAGCTCCTACAATGAGCAGTTCTTC
J gene: TRBJ2-1
D gene: TRBD1
V gene: TRBV19
clone size: once
CDR3 length: 18

CDR3 protein: CASSLFQPQQEAQYF
CDR3 DNA: TGCGCCAGCAGCTTGTTTCAGCCACAACAAGAGGCCCAGTACTTC
J gene: TRBJ2-5
D gene: -
V gene: TRBV5-1
clone size: -
CDR3 length: 15

CDR3 protein: CASSLNRGVYEQYF
CDR3 DNA: TGTGCCAGCAGCTTGAACAGGGGAGTCTACGAGCAGTACTTC
J gene: TRBJ2-7
D gene: TRBD1
V gene: TRBV5-4
clone size: -
CDR3 length: 14

CDR3 protein: CASSIFARGMETQYF
CDR3 DNA: TGTGCCAGTAGTATATTCGCCAGGGGGATGGAGACCCAGTACTTC
J gene: TRBJ2-5
D gene: TRBD1
V gene: TRBV19
clone size: few
CDR3 length: 15

CDR3 protein: CASSPGTGINQPQHF
CDR3 DNA: TGTGCCAGCAGCCCCGGGACAGGGATCAATCAGCCCCAGCATTTT
J gene: TRBJ1-5
D gene: TRBD1
V gene: TRBV7-8
clone size: few
CDR3 length: 15

CDR3 protein: CASTLAGAGYEKLFF
CDR3 DNA: TGCGCCAGCACACTGGCGGGGGCTGGATACGAAAAACTGTTTTTT
J gene: TRBJ1-4
D gene: -
V gene: TRBV5-1
clone size: -
CDR3 length: 15

CDR3 protein: CATGGYRQDNTGELFF
CDR3 DNA: TGCGCCACAGGGGGGTACAGACAGGACAACACCGGGGAGCTGTTTTTT
J gene: TRBJ2-2
D gene: -
V gene: TRBV23-1
clone size: -
CDR3 length: 16

CDR3 protein: CASSGDSGTGELFF
CDR3 DNA: TGTGCCAGCAGTGGTGATAGCGGGACCGGGGAGCTGTTTTTT
J gene: TRBJ2-2
D gene: TRBD2
V gene: TRBV2
clone size: -
CDR3 length: 14

CDR3 protein: CASSSRATTNEKLFF
CDR3 DNA: TGTGCCAGCAGCTCCAGGGCGACAACTAATGAAAAACTGTTTTTT
J gene: TRBJ1-4
D gene: -
V gene: TRBV7-6
clone size: once
CDR3 length: 15

CDR3 protein: CAWSADSLYEQYF
CDR3 DNA: TGTGCCTGGAGTGCCGACAGTCTCTACGAGCAGTACTTC
J gene: TRBJ2-7
D gene: -
V gene: TRBV30
clone size: -
CDR3 length: 13

CDR3 protein: CASSQFQGALNTEAFF
CDR3 DNA: TGTGCCAGCAGCCAATTCCAGGGGGCCCTGAACACTGAAGCTTTCTTT
J gene: TRBJ1-1
D gene: TRBD1
V gene: TRBV14
clone size: few
CDR3 length: 16

CDR3 protein: CASSLEGSAWQTQYF
CDR3 DNA: TGTGCCAGCAGCTTAGAAGGTAGCGCCTGGCAGACCCAGTACTTC
J gene: TRBJ2-5
D gene: -
V gene: TRBV7-9
clone size: -
CDR3 length: 15

CDR3 protein: CASSLVGAQETQYF
CDR3 DNA: TGCGCCAGCAGCTTGGTGGGGGCCCAAGAGACCCAGTACTTC
J gene: TRBJ2-5
D gene: -
V gene: TRBV5-1
clone size: few
CDR3 length: 14

CDR3 protein: CATSGRETEAFF
CDR3 DNA: TGTGCCACCAGCGGTAGAGAGACTGAAGCTTTCTTT
J gene: TRBJ1-1
D gene: -
V gene: TRBV19
clone size: -
CDR3 length: 12

CDR3 protein: CASSSNTYNEQFF
CDR3 DNA: TGTGCCAGCAGCTCTAATACCTACAATGAGCAGTTCTTC
J gene: TRBJ2-1
D gene: -
V gene: TRBV5-4
clone size: -
CDR3 length: 13

CDR3 protein: CASRKTGTSYEQYF
CDR3 DNA: TGTGCCAGCAGGAAGACAGGGACCTCCTACGAGCAGTACTTC
J gene: TRBJ2-7
D gene: TRBD1
V gene: TRBV7-2
clone size: few
CDR3 length: 14

CDR3 protein: CASFGAGVSLYTF
CDR3 DNA: TGTGCCTCCTTTGGGGCAGGGGTAAGTCTCTACACCTTC
J gene: TRBJ1-2
D gene: -
V gene: TRBV28
clone size: -
CDR3 length: 13

CDR3 protein: CASSDRVFYEQYF
CDR3 DNA: TGTGCCAGCAGTGACAGGGTCTTCTACGAGCAGTACTTC
J gene: TRBJ2-7
D gene: -
V gene: TRBV6-1
clone size: -
CDR3 length: 13

CDR3 protein: CSARYTYEQYF
CDR3 DNA: TGCAGTGCTAGATATACCTACGAGCAGTACTTC
J gene: TRBJ2-7
D gene: -
V gene: TRBV20-1
clone size: few
CDR3 length: 11

CDR3 protein: CASSQDFLAGGDEQFF
CDR3 DNA: TGCGCCAGCAGCCAAGACTTCCTAGCGGGAGGGGATGAGCAGTTCTTC
J gene: TRBJ2-1
D gene: TRBD2
V gene: TRBV4-3
clone size: -
CDR3 length: 16

CDR3 protein: CASSLYGLNTEAFF
CDR3 DNA: TGTGCCAGCAGTTTATATGGGCTGAACACTGAAGCTTTCTTT
J gene: TRBJ1-1
D gene: -
V gene: TRBV27
clone size: -
CDR3 length: 14

CDR3 protein: CASSPPTGSSGANVLTF
CDR3 DNA: TGTGCCAGCAGTCCCCCGACAGGGAGCTCTGGGGCCAACGTCCTGACTTTC
J gene: TRBJ2-6
D gene: TRBD1
V gene: TRBV28
clone size: -
CDR3 length: 17

CDR3 protein: CASSLGTDYGYTF
CDR3 DNA: TGTGCCAGCAGTTTAGGGACAGATTATGGCTACACCTTC
J gene: TRBJ1-2
D gene: TRBD1
V gene: TRBV28
clone size: few
CDR3 length: 13

CDR3 protein: CASSDYSGSLTGELFF
CDR3 DNA: TGTGCCAGCAGCGACTATAGCGGGAGTTTAACCGGGGAGCTGTTTTTT
J gene: TRBJ2-2
D gene: TRBD2
V gene: TRBV9
clone size: -
CDR3 length: 16

CDR3 protein: CASSLATGGGGFIYEQYF
CDR3 DNA: TGTGCCAGCAGCTTGGCGACAGGGGGCGGTGGGTTTATCTACGAGCAGTACTTC
J gene: TRBJ2-7
D gene: TRBD1
V gene: TRBV5-6
clone size: -
CDR3 length: 18

CDR3 protein: CASSLGRLYEQYF
CDR3 DNA: TGTGCCAGCAGTTTGGGCAGGCTCTACGAGCAGTACTTC
J gene: TRBJ2-7
D gene: -
V gene: TRBV28
clone size: -
CDR3 length: 13

CDR3 protein: CASSHRQALNTEAFF
CDR3 DNA: TGCGCCAGCAGCCACAGACAGGCCTTGAACACTGAAGCTTTCTTT
J gene: TRBJ1-1
D gene: -
V gene: TRBV4-1
clone size: -
CDR3 length: 15

CDR3 protein: CASSPRRSGEAFF
CDR3 DNA: TGTGCCAGCAGCCCGCGGAGGTCCGGTGAAGCTTTCTTT
J gene: TRBJ1-1
D gene: -
V gene: TRBV7-2
clone size: -
CDR3 length: 13

CDR3 protein: CASSPGPETQYF
CDR3 DNA: TGTGCCAGCTCACCAGGGCCGGAGACCCAGTACTTC
J gene: TRBJ2-5
D gene: -
V gene: TRBV18
clone size: -
CDR3 length: 12

CDR3 protein: CASSLGQGIEQFF
CDR3 DNA: TGTGCCAGCAGCTTAGGGCAGGGGATTGAGCAGTTCTTC
J gene: TRBJ2-1
D gene: -
V gene: TRBV7-8
clone size: few
CDR3 length: 13

CDR3 protein: CASSFDRGYEQYF
CDR3 DNA: TGCGCCAGCAGCTTCGACAGGGGCTACGAGCAGTACTTC
J gene: TRBJ2-7
D gene: TRBD1
V gene: TRBV5-1
clone size: -
CDR3 length: 13

CDR3 protein: CASSLEAGRETQYF
CDR3 DNA: TGCGCCAGCAGCTTGGAAGCGGGACGAGAGACCCAGTACTTC
J gene: TRBJ2-5
D gene: TRBD2
V gene: TRBV5-1
clone size: few
CDR3 length: 14

CDR3 protein: CASSQESGVLRFF
CDR3 DNA: TGCGCCAGCAGCCAAGAGAGCGGTGTACTCCGGTTCTTC
J gene: TRBJ2-1
D gene: -
V gene: TRBV4-1
clone size: -
CDR3 length: 13

CDR3 protein: CASSVLGLAANTGELFF
CDR3 DNA: TGTGCCAGCAGCGTGCTAGGCCTAGCGGCCAACACCGGGGAGCTGTTTTTT
J gene: TRBJ2-2
D gene: TRBD2
V gene: TRBV9
clone size: -
CDR3 length: 17

CDR3 protein: CASSGSDRRIEQYF
CDR3 DNA: TGCGCCAGCAGCGGGTCAGACAGACGGATCGAGCAGTACTTC
J gene: TRBJ2-7
D gene: -
V gene: TRBV5-1
clone size: few
CDR3 length: 14

CDR3 protein: CASSDRGFSADTQYF
CDR3 DNA: TGTGCCAGCAGTGATCGAGGTTTTTCGGCAGATACGCAGTATTTT
J gene: TRBJ2-3
D gene: -
V gene: TRBV25-1
clone size: -
CDR3 length: 15

CDR3 protein: CASSRTAYTRTDTQYF
CDR3 DNA: TGTGCCAGCAGCCGGACAGCCTACACCCGCACAGATACGCAGTATTTT
J gene: TRBJ2-3
D gene: -
V gene: TRBV5-6
clone size: -
CDR3 length: 16

CDR3 protein: CASNNIQNYEQYF
CDR3 DNA: TGTGCCAGCAACAACATCCAGAACTACGAGCAGTACTTC
J gene: TRBJ2-7
D gene: -
V gene: TRBV6-1
clone size: -
CDR3 length: 13

CDR3 protein: CASSSSGQGRAFF
CDR3 DNA: TGTGCCAGCAGCTCCTCTGGACAGGGGAGGGCTTTCTTT
J gene: TRBJ1-1
D gene: TRBD1
V gene: TRBV7-2
clone size: few
CDR3 length: 13